The clone carrying this T cell receptor beta chain has a handful of counts. This entry comes from a study of blood T cells in healthy people across ages. The CDR3 spans 14 residues. Trimming cost V 3 bases and J 11 bases; bases outside gene matches: 13. Germline V lookup: CDR1 DFQATT, CDR2 SNEGSKA (reference sequence). A second PCR, run for roughly 7 to 12 cycles, used a sample-barcoded 5' primer plus a J-beta primer mix. TCRdb itself ran the 5' RACE reads through MiXCR, one entry per CDR3 protein. The table shows 1.5 million to 2 million distinct CDR3 sequences, with 28% occurring only once. This clonotype was sampled from a woman aged 30 to 39 in good health. The chain employs TRBV20-1 and TRBJ2-5; TRBD1 agrees at 9 bases. The source material was blood. The chain's CDR3 is CSARGQGNWGEQYF. The CDR3 DNA sequence: TGCAGTGCTAGGGGACAGGGAAACTGGGGGGAGCAGTACTTC.